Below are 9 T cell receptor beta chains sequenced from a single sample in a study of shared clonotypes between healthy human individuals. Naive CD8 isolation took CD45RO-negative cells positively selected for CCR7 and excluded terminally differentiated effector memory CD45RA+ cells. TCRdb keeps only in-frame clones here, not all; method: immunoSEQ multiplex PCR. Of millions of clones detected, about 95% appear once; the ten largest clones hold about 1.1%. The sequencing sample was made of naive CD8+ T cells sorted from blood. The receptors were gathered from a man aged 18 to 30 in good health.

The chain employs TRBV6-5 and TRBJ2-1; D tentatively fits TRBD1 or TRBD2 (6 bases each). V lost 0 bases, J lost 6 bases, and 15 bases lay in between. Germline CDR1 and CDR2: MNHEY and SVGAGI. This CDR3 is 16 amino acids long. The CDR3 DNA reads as TGTGCCAGCAGTTACTCGTCAGGGGAGGTTTTCAATGAGCAGTTCTTC. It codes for CASSYSSGEVFNEQFF.

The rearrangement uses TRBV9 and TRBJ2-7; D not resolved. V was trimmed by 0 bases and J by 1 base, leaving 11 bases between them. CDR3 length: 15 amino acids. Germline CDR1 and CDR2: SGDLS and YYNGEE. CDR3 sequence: CASSVATGQSYEQYF. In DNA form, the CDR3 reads TGTGCCAGCAGCGTAGCCACCGGGCAATCCTACGAGCAGTACTTC.

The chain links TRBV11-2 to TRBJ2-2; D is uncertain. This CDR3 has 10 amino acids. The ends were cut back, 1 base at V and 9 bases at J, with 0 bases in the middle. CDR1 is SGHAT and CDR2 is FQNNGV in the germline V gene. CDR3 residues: CASSLGELFF. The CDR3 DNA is TGTGCCAGCAGCTTAGGGGAGCTGTTTTTT. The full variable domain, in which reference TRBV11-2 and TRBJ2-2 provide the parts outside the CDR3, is EAGVAQSPRYKIIEKRQSVAFWCNPISGHATLYWYQQILGQGPKLLIQFQNNGVVDDSQLPKDRFSAERLKGVDSTLKIQPAKLEDSAVYLCASSLGELFFGEGSRLTVL.

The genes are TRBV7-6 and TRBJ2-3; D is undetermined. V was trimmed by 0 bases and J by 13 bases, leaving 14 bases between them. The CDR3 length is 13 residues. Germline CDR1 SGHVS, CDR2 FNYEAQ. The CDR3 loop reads CASSLAIGEPKYF. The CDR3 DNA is TGTGCCAGCAGCTTAGCGATAGGCGAACCCAAGTATTTT.

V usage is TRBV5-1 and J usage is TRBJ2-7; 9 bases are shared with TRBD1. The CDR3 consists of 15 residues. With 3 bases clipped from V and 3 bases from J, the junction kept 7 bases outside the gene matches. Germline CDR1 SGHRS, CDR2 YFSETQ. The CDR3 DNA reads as TGCGCCAGCAGCTCCGCACAGGGACAGGGCTACGAGCAGTACTTC. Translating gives CASSSAQGQGYEQYF. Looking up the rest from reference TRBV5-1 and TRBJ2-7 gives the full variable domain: KAGVTQTPRYLIKTRGQQVTLSCSPISGHRSVSWYQQTPGQGLQFLFEYFSETQRNKGNFPGRFSGRQFSNSRSEMNVSTLELGDSALYLCASSSAQGQGYEQYFGPGTRLTVT.

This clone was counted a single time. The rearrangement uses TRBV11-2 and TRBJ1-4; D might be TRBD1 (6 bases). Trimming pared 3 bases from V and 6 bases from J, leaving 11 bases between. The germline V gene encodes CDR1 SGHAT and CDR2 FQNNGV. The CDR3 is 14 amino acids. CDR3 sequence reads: CASSLGGADEKLFF. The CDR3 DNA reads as TGTGCCAGCAGCTTGGGGGGGGCAGATGAAAAACTGTTTTTT.

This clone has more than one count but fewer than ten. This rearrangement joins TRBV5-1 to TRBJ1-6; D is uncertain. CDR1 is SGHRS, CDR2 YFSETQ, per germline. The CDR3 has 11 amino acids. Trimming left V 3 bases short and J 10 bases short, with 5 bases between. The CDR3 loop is CASSYRSPLHF. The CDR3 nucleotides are TGCGCCAGCAGCTATAGATCACCCCTCCACTTT.

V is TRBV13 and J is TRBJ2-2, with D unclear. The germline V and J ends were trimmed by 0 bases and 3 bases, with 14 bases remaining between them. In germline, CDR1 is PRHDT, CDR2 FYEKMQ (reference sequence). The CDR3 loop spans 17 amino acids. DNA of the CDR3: TGTGCCAGCAGCTTAGGCGCTCACGGAGCGTACACCGGGGAGCTGTTTTTT. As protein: CASSLGAHGAYTGELFF.

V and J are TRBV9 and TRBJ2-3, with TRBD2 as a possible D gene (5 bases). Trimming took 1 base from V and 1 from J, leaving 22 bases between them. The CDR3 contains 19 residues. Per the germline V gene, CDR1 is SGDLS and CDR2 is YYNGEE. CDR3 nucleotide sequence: TGTGCCAGCAGCGTAACGTCAATCGGGATAGCTTTTGGCACAGATACGCAGTATTTT. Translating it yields CASSVTSIGIAFGTDTQYF. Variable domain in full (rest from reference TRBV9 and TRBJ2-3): DSGVTQTPKHLITATGQRVTLRCSPRSGDLSVYWYQQSLDQGLQFLIQYYNGEERAKGNILERFSAQQFPDLHSELNLSSLELGDSALYFCASSVTSIGIAFGTDTQYFGPGTRLTVL.